The 29 T cell receptor beta chains listed next were all sequenced from one sample in a study of low-dose radiotherapy and immunotherapy resistance in tumors. Sample time point: after trial treatment. Specified treatment: LDRT plus nivolumab, ipilimumab, low-dose cyclophosphamide and aspirin (RACIN trial). Alpha and beta chains were covered, as first-strand cDNA relied on TRAV- and TRBV-specific primers. With a constant-region primer and a V-primer adapter, TCRs were subjected to approximately 21 PCR cycles of amplification. MiXCR was run by TCRdb on the reads, yielding one entry per CDR3 protein. The sample holds fewer than 110,000 distinct CDR3 sequences, about a fifth seen once. The source was PBMCs, collected after low-dose radiotherapy plus immunotherapy. The receptor source for this set is a male donor with prostate cancer.

This clonotype was recorded a few times. The chain couples TRBV10-3 to TRBJ2-3; possibly TRBD1 for D (5 bases). Germline values: CDR1 ENHRY, CDR2 SYGVKD. The CDR3 has 13 amino acids. V gave up 4 bases and J gave up 0 bases, with 5 bases separating them. DNA of the CDR3: TGTGCCATCAGTGGGGGCAGCACAGATACGCAGTATTTT. This sequence encodes CAISGGSTDTQYF.

This clonotype has a handful of counts. The chain combines TRBV20-1 with TRBJ1-2; possible D gene TRBD1, 5 bases. The CDR3 loop spans 13 amino acids. In germline, CDR1 is DFQATT, CDR2 SNEGSKA (reference sequence). The CDR3: CSARRGANYGYTF. The CDR3 nucleotides read TGCAGCGCGCGGAGGGGAGCTAACTATGGCTACACCTTC.

The rearrangement joins TRBV5-8 to TRBJ1-1, with D maybe TRBD1 (5 bases). The V end was cut by 0 bases, the J end by 12 bases, with 15 bases between. CDR3 size: 13 residues. The germline V gene has CDR1 SGHTS and CDR2 YDEGEE. The CDR3 DNA reads as TGTGCCAGCAGCTTGGGGGGCCCAGGGTTGCCTTTCTTT. This sequence encodes CASSLGGPGLPFF.

With regard to this clonotype: A far larger clone differs by one base, so this is likely a read error. The gene calls are TRBV6-1 and TRBJ2-3; the D gene could be TRBD1 or TRBD2 (6 bases each). The better agreement between TRBJ2-1 and the DNA end casts doubt on the J call. Germline CDR1 MNHNS, CDR2 SASEGT. This CDR3 contains 14 residues. CDR3 region: CASSEPGDTGEQFF. The CDR3 nucleotides are TGTGCCAGCAGTGAACCGGGGGACACAGGCGAGCAGTTCTTC.

V gene TRBV4-2 combines with J gene TRBJ2-1, with D unclear. The CDR3 length is 14 residues. V gave up 1 base and J gave up 5 bases, with 9 bases separating them. Germline lookup yields CDR1 LGHNA and CDR2 YNFKEQ. CDR3 protein: CASSQGGWDNEQFF. The CDR3 bases are TGTGCCAGCAGCCAAGGTGGGTGGGACAATGAGCAGTTCTTC.

Details on this clonotype: It may be a read error: a sequence one base away is much more abundant. The V call is TRBV7-3, the J call TRBJ2-1; 9 bases map to TRBD1. The CDR3 is 15 amino acids. The germline V gene has CDR1 SGHTA and CDR2 FQGTGA. V shed 4 bases and J 13 bases; nucleotides not matched to a gene: 14. In DNA, the CDR3 is TGTGCCAGCAGCTCGGGGACAGGGTGGCAAGAGACCCAGTTCTTC. Its translation is CASSSGTGWQETQFF.

This clonotype showed up many times. The chain joins TRBV7-9 to TRBJ1-5; D unresolved. The CDR3 contains 14 residues. Germline CDR1 is SEHNR and CDR2 is FQNEAQ (reference sequence). Deletions cut 3 bases from V and 3 bases from J, with 9 bases between. For the CDR3, the DNA is TGTGCCAGCAGCTTGATTGCGACCAATCAGCCCCAGCATTTT. Amino acids: CASSLIATNQPQHF.

This clonotype was seen repeatedly, ten times or more. The gene calls are TRBV18 and TRBJ2-5; no clear D gene. The germline gives CDR1 KGHSH, CDR2 LQKENI. Trimming pared 0 bases from V and 5 bases from J, leaving 13 bases between. The CDR3 spans 15 residues. CDR3 loop: CASSPPSLGSETQYF. The CDR3 coding sequence is TGTGCCAGCTCACCACCGAGTTTGGGTTCGGAGACCCAGTACTTC. The entire variable domain, with the rest obtained from reference TRBV18 and TRBJ2-5, is as follows: NAGVMQNPRHLVRRRGQEARLRCSPMKGHSHVYWYRQLPEEGLKFMVYLQKENIIDESGMPKERFSAEFPKEGPSILRIQQVVRGDSAAYFCASSPPSLGSETQYFGPGTRLLVL.

In this sample, this clonotype turned up many times. J is TRBJ1-2 and V is TRBV29-1, with D uncertain. From germline, CDR1 is SQVTM and CDR2 ANQGSEA. The CDR3 sequence is 13 residues long. Trimming took 6 bases from V and 5 from J, leaving 16 bases between them. CDR3 sequence: CSVGGISGYGYTF. CDR3 nucleotide sequence: TGCAGCGTAGGCGGGATTTCGGGGTATGGCTACACCTTC.

This clonotype was counted many times. V and J are TRBV19 and TRBJ2-1, with 7 bases identical to TRBD2. Germline-derived CDR1 and CDR2 are LNHDA and SQIVND (reference sequence). The CDR3 covers 15 residues. Trimming cost V 5 bases and J 4 bases; bases outside gene matches: 8. In DNA, the CDR3 is TGTGCCAGTAGTCTTGGGTCTAGCGGTTACAATGAGCAGTTCTTC. Translation: CASSLGSSGYNEQFF.

The gene calls are TRBV5-1 and TRBJ1-5; 7 positions match TRBD1. The V gene end was trimmed by 0 bases and the J gene end by 5 bases; junction bases not matched to a gene: 8. Germline V gene data show CDR1 as SGHRS and CDR2 as YFSETQ. The CDR3 is made up of 16 amino acids. The DNA of the CDR3 is TGCGCCAGCAGCTTGGGACAGGGAGGACAAGATCAGCCCCAGCATTTT. The encoded protein is CASSLGQGGQDQPQHF.

The chain combines TRBV20-1 with TRBJ2-7; 7 bases are a match to TRBD1. After removal of 6 bases from V and 5 bases from J, the junction contained 10 bases not matched to a gene. Germline CDR1 and CDR2: DFQATT and SNEGSKA (reference sequence). This CDR3 contains 13 residues. As DNA, the CDR3 is TGCAGTGCAACACCGGGACAGCCCAACGAGCAGTACTTC. It encodes CSATPGQPNEQYF.

This clonotype was counted ten times or more. This rearrangement joins TRBV2 to TRBJ1-6, with D tentatively TRBD1 (5 bases). V was cut by 8 bases and J by 13 bases, with 15 bases left in between. CDR3 size: 12 residues. Germline V gene sequence: CDR1 SNHLY, CDR2 FYNNEI. CDR3 sequence reads: CASGLARGPLHF. CDR3 coding DNA: TGTGCCAGCGGCTTGGCTCGGGGGCCCCTCCACTTT.

This clonotype has ten or more counts. The chain is built from TRBV29-1 and TRBJ2-6; 8 bases agree with TRBD1. CDR3 size: 18 residues. From germline, CDR1 is SQVTM and CDR2 ANQGSEA. Trimming took 4 bases from V and 0 from J; bases not matched to a gene: 11. The CDR3 here is CSVASRDRNPSGANVLTF. As DNA, the CDR3 is TGCAGCGTTGCGTCCCGGGACAGGAACCCCTCTGGGGCCAACGTCCTGACTTTC.

Many counts were recorded for this clonotype. As DNA, the CDR3 is TGTGCCAGCAGCTTAGGGGGGGGGGACGAGCAGTACTTC. Its protein is CASSLGGGDEQYF. The gene calls are TRBV7-9 and TRBJ2-7; 7 bases agree with TRBD2. This CDR3 has 13 residues. Looked up from germline, CDR1 is SEHNR and CDR2 is FQNEAQ (reference sequence). The trim removed 1 base at V and 5 bases at J, leaving 2 bases unmatched.

This clonotype came up many times. V gene TRBV7-2 combines with J gene TRBJ2-3; 7 positions agree with TRBD2. V shed 1 base, J shed 8 bases, and the junction held 9 bases outside the gene matches. Germline V lookup: CDR1 SGHTA, CDR2 FQGNSA. The length of the CDR3 is 15 residues. The CDR3, as DNA: TGTGCCAGCAGCTTAGGTTTGGGGGGGGGTGTTACGCAGTATTTT. Its translation is CASSLGLGGGVTQYF.

The chain employs TRBV4-3 and TRBJ2-3; D not certain. In germline, CDR1 is LGHNA, CDR2 YSLEER. V gave up 0 bases and J gave up 7 bases, with 14 bases separating them. The CDR3 has 15 amino acids. The CDR3 loop reads CASSQDLVGQYTQYF. CDR3 DNA: TGCGCCAGCAGCCAAGACTTAGTGGGCCAATATACGCAGTATTTT.

This clonotype was recorded many times. The rearrangement joins TRBV4-2 to TRBJ2-7, with D possibly TRBD1 on 6 matching bases. From germline, CDR1 is LGHNA and CDR2 YNFKEQ. The V gene lost 3 bases and the J gene lost 3 bases, with 18 bases spanning the gap. CDR3 size: 16 residues. This CDR3 reads CASSQDSGTWDYEQYF. The CDR3 bases are TGTGCCAGCAGCCAGGACTCCGGGACATGGGACTACGAGCAGTACTTC.

This clonotype was seen repeatedly, ten times or more. The chain joins TRBV19 to TRBJ1-4; D may be TRBD1 (6 bases). Trimming removed 8 bases from V and 8 bases from J, with 6 bases in between. CDR3 size: 10 residues. The germline V gene has CDR1 LNHDA and CDR2 SQIVND (reference sequence). CDR3 residues: CASQGEKLFF. CDR3 nucleotide sequence: TGTGCCAGTCAGGGGGAAAAACTGTTTTTT.

This clonotype was observed many times. Germline is not matched at one junction end, which may reflect a read error. The genes are TRBV6-8 and TRBJ2-5, with D uncertain. CDR1 MNHGY and CDR2 SAAAGT come from the germline V gene. This CDR3 spans 10 amino acids. CDR3 coding DNA: TGTGCCAGCAAGGAGATCTCTCCGTGCTTC. Its translation is CASKEISPCF.

This clonotype occurred a few times. The rearrangement uses TRBV12-3 or TRBV12-4 and TRBJ1-5, with D possibly being TRBD1 (5 bases). CDR3 size: 13 residues. Deletions cut 5 bases from V and 5 bases from J, with 10 bases between. The CDR3 region has the DNA TGTGCCAGCAGTGGGGACCGAGATCAGCCCCAGCATTTT. Its protein product is CASSGDRDQPQHF.

V usage is TRBV5-5 and J usage is TRBJ2-1; D is perhaps TRBD1 or TRBD2 (5 bases each). Germline lookup yields CDR1 SGHKS and CDR2 YYEKEE (reference sequence). The CDR3 covers 16 residues. Trimming took 0 bases from V and 6 from J, leaving 16 bases between them. CDR3 in DNA: TGTGCCAGCAGCTTGGTCCGGGAAGCAAGGGGCAATGAGCAGTTCTTC. This gives the protein CASSLVREARGNEQFF.

This clonotype was counted many times. This chain links TRBV4-2 with TRBJ2-7, with unresolved D. Trimming pared 0 bases from V and 1 base from J, leaving 7 bases between. The CDR3 sequence is 14 residues long. Germline V lookup: CDR1 LGHNA, CDR2 YNFKEQ. The CDR3 bases are TGTGCCAGCAGCCAAGAGCCGGAATCCTACGAGCAGTACTTC. Translation: CASSQEPESYEQYF.

This clonotype turned up a few times. The CDR3 bases are TGTGCCAGCAGCTTGGGTAGAAAAGAGACCCAGTACTTC. Translating it yields CASSLGRKETQYF. This chain joins TRBV5-6 and TRBJ2-5; D is unresolved. CDR3 length: 13 amino acids. The germline gives CDR1 SGHDT, CDR2 YYEEEE. Trimming took 0 bases from V and 3 from J, leaving 6 bases between them.

A remark on this clonotype: A read error is the likely source, as a far larger clone sits one nucleotide away. The chain joins TRBV2 to TRBJ2-7; tentatively, D is TRBD2 (6 bases). Between the trimmed V and J ends, which lost 5 bases and 7 bases, there was a span of 21 bases. CDR3 length: 15 amino acids. The V gene's germline CDR1 is SNHLY and CDR2 FYNNEI. Written as DNA, the CDR3 is TGTGCCAGCAGTCCACTAGCATTTGACTACAATGAGCAGTACTTC. Amino acids: CASSPLAFDYNEQYF.

This clonotype turned up a few times. The chain couples TRBV5-1 to TRBJ1-1; TRBD1 matches at 7 bases. The V gene's germline CDR1 is SGHRS and CDR2 YFSETQ. This CDR3 spans 13 amino acids. Trimming cost V 5 bases and J 3 bases; bases outside gene matches: 4. In DNA, the CDR3 is TGCGCCAGCAGTCCGCAGGGGGACACTGAAGCTTTCTTT. Translated, it gives CASSPQGDTEAFF.

This clonotype was recorded many times. The chain carries TRBV2 and TRBJ2-5, with D tentatively TRBD1 (5 bases). CDR1 is SNHLY and CDR2 is FYNNEI in the germline V gene. This CDR3 has 13 residues. Trimming stripped 3 bases from V and 5 bases from J, with 10 bases between. The chain's CDR3 is CASSEGQGETQYF. The CDR3 DNA follows: TGTGCCAGCAGTGAGGGCCAGGGCGAGACCCAGTACTTC.

Many counts were recorded for this clonotype. The chain combines TRBV20-1 with TRBJ1-5, with 7 bases fitting TRBD1. V lost 0 bases to trimming and J lost 0 bases; unmatched junction nucleotides: 11. This CDR3 is 18 amino acids long. CDR1 and CDR2 from the germline V gene are DFQATT and SNEGSKA (reference sequence). CDR3 in DNA: TGCAGTGCTAGAGATCACGAGACAGGGTATTATAGCAATCAGCCCCAGCATTTT. Its protein is CSARDHETGYYSNQPQHF.

The V call is TRBV6-2 or TRBV6-3, the J call TRBJ1-1, with a possible D match to TRBD1 (5 bases). Trimming took 4 bases from V and 1 from J, leaving 10 bases between them. The V gene's germline CDR1 is MNHEY and CDR2 SVGEGT. This CDR3 region has 14 residues. This CDR3 is CASSWTGQNTEAFF. The DNA for the CDR3 is TGTGCCAGCAGTTGGACGGGGCAGAACACTGAAGCTTTCTTT.